The 9 T cell receptor beta chains below were found in one sample sequenced in a study of PD-L1 blockade in urothelial cancer. Regarding time point: peripheral blood 6 weeks after treatment start. Data came from immunoSEQ multiplex PCR; TCRdb stores just in-frame clones and leaves some out. The table lists tens of thousands of clones, roughly 90% of them singletons, with around 11% in the top ten. The sample was PBMCs, taken around atezolizumab (anti-PD-L1) treatment. The source of these receptors is a man aged 55 to 70 with urothelial cancer.

This chain links TRBV13 with TRBJ2-7; a possible D gene is TRBD1 (5 bases). V was clipped by 3 bases and J by 4 bases, with 13 bases between them. The germline gives CDR1 PRHDT, CDR2 FYEKMQ (reference sequence). This CDR3 has 14 amino acids. CDR3 residues: CASSLKGQNYEQYF. The CDR3 DNA is TGTGCCAGCAGCTTGAAGGGGCAGAATTACGAGCAGTACTTC.

The genes are TRBV11-1 and TRBJ2-1; 13 bases fit TRBD2. Germline CDR1 is SGHAT and CDR2 is FQDESV (reference sequence). This CDR3 is built from 18 residues. With V trimmed by 1 base and J by 3 bases, 6 bases remained unmatched. The CDR3 nucleotides are TGTGCCAGCAGCTTAGTTAAGTGGACTAGCGGGAGCTACAATGAGCAGTTCTTC. Translation gives CASSLVKWTSGSYNEQFF. Looking up the rest from reference TRBV11-1 and TRBJ2-1 gives the full variable domain: EAEVAQSPRYKITEKSQAVAFWCDPISGHATLYWYRQILGQGPELLVQFQDESVVDDSQLPKDRFSAERLKGVDSTLKIQPAELGDSAMYLCASSLVKWTSGSYNEQFFGPGTRLTVL.

The chain is built from TRBV29-1 and TRBJ1-2, with unresolved D. The germline V and J ends were trimmed by 3 bases and 6 bases, with 14 bases remaining between them. The length of the CDR3 is 13 residues. CDR1 SQVTM and CDR2 ANQGSEA come from the germline V gene. CDR3 DNA: TGCAGCGTTGATGCCCGGGAGGCCGATGGCTACACCTTC. As protein: CSVDAREADGYTF. Full variable domain (rest looked up from reference TRBV29-1 and TRBJ1-2): SAVISQKPSRDICQRGTSLTIQCQVDSQVTMMFWYRQQPGQSLTLIATANQGSEATYESGFVIDKFPISRPNLTFSTLTVSNMSPEDSSIYLCSVDAREADGYTFGSGTRLTVV.

Concerning this clone itself: The identical CDR3 is also encoded by other nucleotide sequences in the sample. The gene calls are TRBV6-5 and TRBJ2-7; 10 nucleotides agree with TRBD1. CDR1 and CDR2 from the germline V gene are MNHEY and SVGAGI. The CDR3 contains 13 residues. V shed 6 bases, J shed 4 bases, and the junction held 3 bases outside the gene matches. DNA for the CDR3: TGTGCCAGCAGCCGGGACAGGGGATACGAGCAGTACTTC. Its protein product is CASSRDRGYEQYF.

The chain links TRBV11-2 to TRBJ1-2; D is unclear. The germline V and J ends were trimmed by 5 bases and 3 bases, with 7 bases remaining between them. This CDR3 is built from 12 residues. Germline values: CDR1 SGHAT, CDR2 FQNNGV. The CDR3 region is CASSPSDYGYTF. The CDR3, as DNA: TGTGCCAGCAGCCCCAGCGACTATGGCTACACCTTC.

The chain is built from TRBV6-5 and TRBJ2-3; D is possibly TRBD1 (6 bases). The CDR3 contains 13 residues. Between the trimmed V and J ends, which lost 5 bases and 7 bases, there was a span of 13 bases. In germline, CDR1 is MNHEY, CDR2 SVGAGI. CDR3 nucleotides: TGTGCCAGCAGTCTAACTAGGGGGAATACGCAGTATTTT. Amino acid sequence: CASSLTRGNTQYF.

The V gene is TRBV14, the J gene TRBJ1-1; 8 bases match TRBD1. The V gene's germline CDR1 is SGHDN and CDR2 FVKESK. Losses at the gene ends were 1 base for V and 4 bases for J; bases not matched to a gene: 5. The CDR3 is 15 residues long. In nucleotides, the CDR3 is TGTGCCAGCAGCCAAGTCAGGGGGCAGGGCACTGAAGCTTTCTTT. Protein: CASSQVRGQGTEAFF.

In this sample, this clone turned up once. The chain couples TRBV18 to TRBJ2-3; the match to TRBD2 covers 10 bases. J gave up 3 bases and V 8 bases, and 5 bases lay outside the gene matches. The CDR3 spans 14 residues. Germline values: CDR1 KGHSH, CDR2 LQKENI. The CDR3 sequence is CASLAGVRTDTQYF. DNA of the CDR3: TGTGCCAGCCTAGCGGGAGTCAGGACAGATACGCAGTATTTT.

This clone has only a few counts. The genes are TRBV6-5 and TRBJ2-7, with 8 bases fitting TRBD1. The trim removed 0 bases at V and 6 bases at J, leaving 7 bases unmatched. Looked up from germline, CDR1 is MNHEY and CDR2 is SVGAGI. The CDR3 has 15 amino acids. CDR3: CASSYSTGAPVEQYF. DNA for the CDR3: TGTGCCAGCAGTTACTCGACAGGGGCCCCGGTCGAGCAGTACTTC.